This TCR beta chain was profiled in a study of cytomegalovirus exposure and HLA in healthy donors. Overall study results and limits: Some V segments (TRBV6-2 and TRBV6-3 among them) were excluded as indistinguishable. Apart from CMV serostatus, no immune exposure information was available.

On this clone: The antigen is not known.

Donors sampled were nominally healthy, though unrecorded immune exposures were likely. PCR was performed using 60 Vbeta and 13 Jbeta primers. Some clones are missing from TCRdb's copy, which holds only in-frame ones; the method was immunoSEQ multiplex PCR. The table lists some 120,000 clones, 75% to 80% of them singletons. Looked up from germline, CDR1 is SGDLS and CDR2 is YYNGEE. With 3 bases clipped from V and 4 bases from J, the junction kept 12 bases outside the gene matches. There are 17 residues in the CDR3. The sequencing sample was made of PBMCs. The clonotype originates from a man aged 40-49 years in good health and CMV-seronegative. The chain has TRBV9 and TRBJ2-1; the match to TRBD1 covers 8 bases. The CDR3 region has the DNA TGTGCCAGCAGCGGTCACGGGTTGGGACAGGTATACAATGAGCAGTTCTTC. As protein: CASSGHGLGQVYNEQFF.